This T cell receptor (beta chain) was sequenced during a study of control samples from healthy donors and cancer patients. Sequenced by immunoSEQ multiplex PCR; TCRdb stores in-frame clones only, minus some. Of 230,000 or so clones listed, 85% to 95% are singletons. Trimming cost V 4 bases and J 3 bases, with 16 bases left between them. Germline CDR1 and CDR2: MNHEY and SVGEGT. This CDR3 spans 16 amino acids. This chain connects TRBV6-2 or TRBV6-3 to TRBJ1-5; D remains ambiguous. The specimen sequenced was blood. This receptor was taken from a man aged 50-60 years in good health. The CDR3 DNA reads TGTGCCAGCAGTTCCTCCGTTGGTCATTTCAATCAGCCCCAGCATTTT. It specifies CASSSSVGHFNQPQHF.